This note documents a single T cell receptor (beta chain) sequence. Its target is unknown. CDR1 SGHNT and CDR2 YENEEA come from the germline V gene. V shed 7 bases, J shed 3 bases, and the junction held 4 bases outside the gene matches. This CDR3 has 13 amino acids. These data originate in a study of vaccination and CD4 T cells after COVID-19. Study-level findings and limits: Convalescent patients' vaccine-specific clones were spike mono-reactive in 304 of 307 cases.

The treatment: roughly 10-day PBMC culture with coronavirus spike peptide pools or control peptides (ViraFEST assay). Spanning March to December 2020, the positive PCR dates came before US Alpha, Beta and Delta variants. Negative selection isolated the CD4+ T cells once the cells had been cultured for about ten days. Researchers used the Oncomine TCR Beta short-read assay to sequence DNA from cultured CD4+ T cells. A single record per CDR3 protein comes from TCRdb applying MiXCR to the PCR reads. The data hold 15,000 or so distinct CDR3 sequences, with roughly 34% observed a single time. The receptor was derived from a human donor with COVID-19. The gene calls are TRBV11-3 and TRBJ2-3; 7 bases line up with TRBD1. The sequencing input was cultured CD4+ T cells from blood. As DNA, the CDR3 is TGTGCCAGCAACGACAGGGCTACAGATACGCAGTATTTT. This encodes CASNDRATDTQYF.